This is a list of T cell receptor beta chains from one sample in a study of blood T cell repertoires in COVID-19. The assay was immunoSEQ multiplex PCR, and TCRdb's table has in-frame clones only and misses some. The table lists around 100,000 clones, around 88% of them singletons, with approximately 5% in the top ten. The sequenced sample consisted of peripheral blood. These receptors originate from a human donor in a cohort sampled during active COVID-19. The CDR3 runs from the conserved cysteine through the conserved F or W. D genes are given only for firm matches. A row's size may be missing; if present it is once, few, many or a size class.

v_gene: TRBV4-1
abundance: -
d_gene: TRBD1
j_gene: TRBJ1-1
CDR3nt: TGCGCCAGCAGCCAAACCCCCACAGGGGCCACGAACACTGAAGCTTTCTTT
CDR3aa: CASSQTPTGATNTEAFF

v_gene: TRBV25-1
abundance: few
d_gene: -
j_gene: TRBJ1-1
CDR3nt: TGTGCCAGCAGTGGAATGAGGAACACTGAAGCTTTCTTT
CDR3aa: CASSGMRNTEAFF

v_gene: TRBV18
abundance: -
d_gene: TRBD1
j_gene: TRBJ1-1
CDR3nt: TGTGCCAGCTCACGGACAGGGCGGGAAGCTTTCTTT
CDR3aa: CASSRTGREAFF

v_gene: TRBV29-1
abundance: -
d_gene: -
j_gene: TRBJ2-5
CDR3nt: TGCAGCGTGTCCGCTAGCTACCAAGAGACCCAGTACTTC
CDR3aa: CSVSASYQETQYF

v_gene: TRBV3-1/TRBV3-2
abundance: -
d_gene: -
j_gene: TRBJ1-1
CDR3nt: TGTGCCAGCAGCCAAGTTGGCGGGAACACTGAAGCTTTCTTT
CDR3aa: CASSQVGGNTEAFF

v_gene: TRBV7-3
abundance: -
d_gene: -
j_gene: TRBJ2-7
CDR3nt: TGTGCCAGCAGCTTAGGAGGGAGGCACGAGCAGTACTTC
CDR3aa: CASSLGGRHEQYF

v_gene: TRBV10-3
abundance: once
d_gene: TRBD2
j_gene: TRBJ2-1
CDR3nt: TGTGCCATCTCCGTAGCGGGCAATGAGCAGTTCTTC
CDR3aa: CAISVAGNEQFF

v_gene: TRBV7-2
abundance: -
d_gene: -
j_gene: TRBJ2-5
CDR3nt: TGTGCCAGCAGCCCACTCGAAAGCGGATCAGAGACCCAGTACTTC
CDR3aa: CASSPLESGSETQYF

v_gene: TRBV15
abundance: -
d_gene: -
j_gene: TRBJ2-1
CDR3nt: TGTGCCACCAGCAGAACTTCTAACAATGAGCAGTTCTTC
CDR3aa: CATSRTSNNEQFF

v_gene: TRBV10-3
abundance: -
d_gene: TRBD1
j_gene: TRBJ1-5
CDR3nt: TGTGCCATCAACACAGGGGGACCCGGGGAGCCCCAGCATTTT
CDR3aa: CAINTGGPGEPQHF

v_gene: TRBV27
abundance: -
d_gene: TRBD2
j_gene: TRBJ2-1
CDR3nt: TGTGCCAGCAGTGAGACTAGCGGGTTAACGCATGAGCAGTTCTTC
CDR3aa: CASSETSGLTHEQFF

v_gene: TRBV7-2
abundance: -
d_gene: TRBD2
j_gene: TRBJ2-7
CDR3nt: TGTGCCAGCAGCTCAGCAGCAGGACTAGCGGGAGGTTGGCGGAGCGAGCAGTACTTC
CDR3aa: CASSSAAGLAGGWRSEQYF

v_gene: TRBV19
abundance: -
d_gene: -
j_gene: TRBJ1-5
CDR3nt: TGTGCCAGTAGTTTCTCGGGGTACAATCAGCCCCAGCATTTT
CDR3aa: CASSFSGYNQPQHF

v_gene: TRBV30
abundance: -
d_gene: -
j_gene: TRBJ2-5
CDR3nt: TGTGCCTGGAGTCGGGACACGGGAGAGACCCAGTACTTC
CDR3aa: CAWSRDTGETQYF

v_gene: TRBV3-1/TRBV3-2
abundance: -
d_gene: TRBD1
j_gene: TRBJ2-7
CDR3nt: TGTGCCAGCAGCTCCGGGACAGGGAGGCAGTACTTC
CDR3aa: CASSSGTGRQYF

v_gene: TRBV7-9
abundance: -
d_gene: TRBD2
j_gene: TRBJ2-5
CDR3nt: TGTGCCAGCAGCCTTAGCGGGAGGTCCCAAGAGACCCAGTACTTC
CDR3aa: CASSLSGRSQETQYF

v_gene: TRBV5-1
abundance: -
d_gene: TRBD1
j_gene: TRBJ2-7
CDR3nt: TGCGCCAGCAGCACCCCGGACAGGGTCCACGAGCAGTACTTC
CDR3aa: CASSTPDRVHEQYF

v_gene: TRBV7-2
abundance: -
d_gene: -
j_gene: TRBJ1-4
CDR3nt: TGTGCCAGCAGCTTAGTGGCAGGGGAAGTGTTTTTT
CDR3aa: CASSLVAGEVFF

v_gene: TRBV28
abundance: -
d_gene: TRBD2
j_gene: TRBJ2-1
CDR3nt: TGTGCCAGCAGTTCCCTAGCGGGCCCAATAGGGTACAATGAGCAGTTCTTC
CDR3aa: CASSSLAGPIGYNEQFF

v_gene: TRBV5-4
abundance: -
d_gene: TRBD1
j_gene: TRBJ1-6
CDR3nt: TGTGCCAGCAGCTCCTCGACGACAGGGACGAATTCACCCCTCCACTTT
CDR3aa: CASSSSTTGTNSPLHF

v_gene: TRBV19
abundance: -
d_gene: -
j_gene: TRBJ2-3
CDR3nt: TGTGCCAGTAGTATGGGGTGGGCGGGGACGACAGATACGCAGTATTTT
CDR3aa: CASSMGWAGTTDTQYF

v_gene: TRBV5-4
abundance: few
d_gene: -
j_gene: TRBJ2-7
CDR3nt: TGTGCCAGCAGCTTGGGTCTGGGGGGGACAACCTACGAGCAGTACTTC
CDR3aa: CASSLGLGGTTYEQYF

v_gene: TRBV7-2
abundance: -
d_gene: -
j_gene: TRBJ1-2
CDR3nt: TGTGCCAGCAGCCCTGTCGCGTTTCGTGGCTACACCTTC
CDR3aa: CASSPVAFRGYTF

v_gene: TRBV28
abundance: -
d_gene: -
j_gene: TRBJ1-6
CDR3nt: TGCTACAGGTCGAATTCACCCCTCCACTTT
CDR3aa: CYRSNSPLHF

v_gene: TRBV6-5
abundance: -
d_gene: -
j_gene: TRBJ1-4
CDR3nt: TGTGCCAGCAGCCACACACGATCCTCAAATGAAAAACTGTTTTTT
CDR3aa: CASSHTRSSNEKLFF

v_gene: TRBV7-2
abundance: -
d_gene: TRBD2
j_gene: TRBJ2-3
CDR3nt: TGTGCCAGCAGCCCCAGGACTAGCAGATATCCCCCAGATACGCAGTATTTT
CDR3aa: CASSPRTSRYPPDTQYF

v_gene: TRBV5-4
abundance: -
d_gene: TRBD1
j_gene: TRBJ2-7
CDR3nt: TGTGCCAGCGGGGGGACAGGGAGCTCCTACGAGCAGTACTTC
CDR3aa: CASGGTGSSYEQYF

v_gene: TRBV28
abundance: -
d_gene: -
j_gene: TRBJ2-7
CDR3nt: TGTGCCAGCAGACCTAGGACAGCTAAATACGAGCAGTACTTC
CDR3aa: CASRPRTAKYEQYF

v_gene: TRBV27
abundance: -
d_gene: -
j_gene: TRBJ2-3
CDR3nt: TGTGCCAGCAGTTCTCGTTCCCTAGCGCTGAGCACAGATACGCAGTATTTT
CDR3aa: CASSSRSLALSTDTQYF

v_gene: TRBV28
abundance: -
d_gene: TRBD1
j_gene: TRBJ1-4
CDR3nt: TGTGCCAGCAGTTTGCAGGGGGCGGGAGAAAAACTGTTTTTT
CDR3aa: CASSLQGAGEKLFF

v_gene: TRBV6-5
abundance: -
d_gene: TRBD2
j_gene: TRBJ2-2
CDR3nt: TGTGCCAGCAGTAGTTCTAGCGGGGCCACCGGGGAGCTGTTTTTT
CDR3aa: CASSSSSGATGELFF

v_gene: TRBV5-1
abundance: -
d_gene: -
j_gene: TRBJ2-3
CDR3nt: TGCGCCAGCAGCTCCCTCGGTAGCACAGATACGCAGTATTTT
CDR3aa: CASSSLGSTDTQYF

v_gene: TRBV9
abundance: -
d_gene: -
j_gene: TRBJ2-1
CDR3nt: TGTGCCAGCAGCGTAGGAGAGTACAATGAGCAGTTCTTC
CDR3aa: CASSVGEYNEQFF

v_gene: TRBV9
abundance: -
d_gene: -
j_gene: TRBJ1-2
CDR3nt: TGTGCCAGCAGCGTAGAGGTTCGGGGGAACTATGGCTACACCTTC
CDR3aa: CASSVEVRGNYGYTF

v_gene: TRBV2
abundance: few
d_gene: TRBD1
j_gene: TRBJ1-1
CDR3nt: TGTGCCAGCAGTGACCAGGGGGCGCTCACTGAAGCTTTCTTT
CDR3aa: CASSDQGALTEAFF

v_gene: TRBV4-2
abundance: -
d_gene: -
j_gene: TRBJ2-2
CDR3nt: TGTGCCAGCAGCCAAGATAATAGTCCCACCGGGGAGCTGTTTTTT
CDR3aa: CASSQDNSPTGELFF

v_gene: TRBV6-1
abundance: -
d_gene: -
j_gene: TRBJ2-1
CDR3nt: TGTGCCAGCAGTGAAGCAGGAAGCGGAAGCTACAATGAGCAGTTCTTC
CDR3aa: CASSEAGSGSYNEQFF

v_gene: TRBV28
abundance: -
d_gene: TRBD1
j_gene: TRBJ2-1
CDR3nt: TGTGCCAGCAGTCCGGCCCGACAGGGGGCAAGGGAGCAGTTCTTC
CDR3aa: CASSPARQGAREQFF

v_gene: TRBV12-5
abundance: -
d_gene: -
j_gene: TRBJ2-5
CDR3nt: TGTGCTAGTTCCCCAGGCCTTGGTGAGACCCAGTACTTC
CDR3aa: CASSPGLGETQYF

v_gene: TRBV10-2
abundance: once
d_gene: TRBD2
j_gene: TRBJ2-1
CDR3nt: TGCGCCAGCAGAGGGACTAGCGGGGACAATGAGCAGTTCTTC
CDR3aa: CASRGTSGDNEQFF

v_gene: TRBV27
abundance: -
d_gene: TRBD2
j_gene: TRBJ2-2
CDR3nt: TGTGCCAGCAGTTCAGGGACTAGCGGGAGGGCCCGGAGGCCCGGGGAGCTGTTTTTT
CDR3aa: CASSSGTSGRARRPGELFF

v_gene: TRBV4-2
abundance: -
d_gene: TRBD2
j_gene: TRBJ2-7
CDR3nt: TGTGCCAGCAGCCAAGATCGTGGGACTAGTTTTGACGGCGAGCAGTACTTC
CDR3aa: CASSQDRGTSFDGEQYF

v_gene: TRBV7-2
abundance: -
d_gene: -
j_gene: TRBJ2-5
CDR3nt: TGTGCCAGCAGCTTAGGAAAAGTAACGGGAGAGACCCAGTACTTC
CDR3aa: CASSLGKVTGETQYF

v_gene: TRBV20-1
abundance: -
d_gene: -
j_gene: TRBJ1-1
CDR3nt: TGCAGTGCTAGTGTCGTTGAAGCTTTCTTT
CDR3aa: CSASVVEAFF

v_gene: TRBV19
abundance: -
d_gene: TRBD1
j_gene: TRBJ1-3
CDR3nt: TGTGCCAGTTCCGGGACAGGGGGAATTATTTCTGGAAACACCATATATTTT
CDR3aa: CASSGTGGIISGNTIYF

v_gene: TRBV19
abundance: -
d_gene: TRBD2
j_gene: TRBJ2-7
CDR3nt: TGTGCCAGTAGTCTCCTGCTAGCGGGATTCTACGAGCAGTACTTC
CDR3aa: CASSLLLAGFYEQYF

v_gene: TRBV19
abundance: -
d_gene: -
j_gene: TRBJ2-4
CDR3nt: TGTGCCAGCCCCAGGGTTGGGGCCAAAAACATTCAGTACTTC
CDR3aa: CASPRVGAKNIQYF

v_gene: TRBV6-4
abundance: few
d_gene: TRBD2
j_gene: TRBJ2-1
CDR3nt: TGTGCCAGCAGTACGACTAGCGGGAGGGCCAATGAGCAGTTCTTC
CDR3aa: CASSTTSGRANEQFF

v_gene: TRBV12-5
abundance: -
d_gene: -
j_gene: TRBJ1-5
CDR3nt: TGTGCTAGTGGGCAGGGTCGGAATCAGCCCCAGCATTTT
CDR3aa: CASGQGRNQPQHF